The following is a TCR beta chain sequence with its context. TCRdb's copy holds only in-frame clones and misses some; the assay was immunoSEQ multiplex PCR. The sample carries approximately 490,000 clones, about 90% recorded once. The V gene end was trimmed by 0 bases and the J gene end by 5 bases; junction bases not matched to a gene: 6. The CDR3 loop spans 15 amino acids. Germline CDR1 and CDR2: GTSNPN and SVGIG (reference sequence). These data originate in a study of blood T cell repertoires in COVID-19. Participants spanned ages about 18 to 100 years and resided in roughly 26 US areas. Cohorts were assigned according to the clinical history that participants reported.

The sequence was obtained from a woman between 18 and 30 years old who had recovered from COVID-19. Material for sequencing was PBMCs or T cells enriched from blood (not recorded which). The chain uses TRBV30 and TRBJ1-1, with 10 bases fitting TRBD1. The DNA for the CDR3 is TGTGCCTGGAGTGTACTGGGACAGGGGTGGACTGAAGCTTTCTTT. Encoded protein: CAWSVLGQGWTEAFF.